This entry lists 18 T cell receptor beta chains sequenced from one sample in a study of regulatory T cells in long-lasting Graves disease. Time point denoted: persistent/refractory GD, antithyroid drugs over 5 years with positive TRAb. Isolated PBMC RNA provided the starting material for the TCR library. With iRepertoire HTBI primers and Arm-PCR of CDR3 regions, TCR beta libraries were built. TCRdb reanalysed the multiplex PCR reads using MiXCR and keeps one entry per CDR3 protein. Here the sample spans around 500,000 distinct CDR3 sequences, around 20% being singletons. The sample was peripheral blood mononuclear cells (PBMCs), taken when the disease was refractory, from a patient treated with antithyroid drugs. Every receptor here comes from a female donor with Graves disease.

This clonotype was found a few times. The chain carries TRBV18 and TRBJ1-5; 8 positions agree with TRBD1. CDR3 length equals 20 residues. Germline trimming cut 3 bases from V and 8 bases from J; bases unmatched to any gene: 24. Germline V gives CDR1 KGHSH, CDR2 LQKENI. The CDR3 is CASSPRAVGRTGPSIEPQHF. CDR3 bases: TGTGCCAGCTCACCCCGGGCGGTTGGACGGACAGGGCCCTCCATTGAGCCCCAGCATTTT.

The J gene is TRBJ1-2, the V gene TRBV4-2; 10 bases match TRBD1. The germline gives CDR1 LGHNA, CDR2 YNFKEQ. J lost 8 bases, V lost 0 bases, and 9 bases had no gene match. CDR3 length equals 16 residues. The CDR3 nucleotides are TGTGCCAGCAGCCAAGATTCTCGGACAGGGGGAAAAGGCTACACCTTC. Residues: CASSQDSRTGGKGYTF.

This clonotype was counted many times. The chain combines TRBV12-3 or TRBV12-4 with TRBJ1-5, with D uncertain. V lost 3 bases to trimming and J lost 3 bases, with 15 bases between them. This CDR3 region has 16 residues. Written as DNA, the CDR3 is TGTGCCAGCAGTTTGGATAGGGTAGATTCCAATCAGCCCCAGCATTTT. Translation gives CASSLDRVDSNQPQHF.

The CDR3 protein is CASSQGAMDNTYEQYF. The CDR3 DNA reads as TGCGCCAGCAGCCAGGGGGCTATGGACAATACCTACGAGCAGTACTTC. This chain connects TRBV4-1 to TRBJ2-7; a weak D match, TRBD1 (6 bases). Germline CDR1 is MGHRA and CDR2 is YSYEKL. The V end lost 3 bases, the J end lost 2 bases, and 17 bases lay between the germline ends. This CDR3 is built from 16 residues.

The V gene is TRBV6-2 or TRBV6-3, the J gene TRBJ2-7, with D perhaps matching TRBD1 (6 bases). V lost 8 bases, J lost 3 bases, and 11 bases lay in between. Germline values: CDR1 MNHEY, CDR2 SVGEGT. The length of the CDR3 is 12 residues. The CDR3 loop is CASGTRVYEQYF. CDR3 nucleotides: TGTGCCAGCGGGACACGAGTCTACGAGCAGTACTTC.

The genes are TRBV20-1 and TRBJ2-2, with D unclear. Germline V lookup: CDR1 DFQATT, CDR2 SNEGSKA (reference sequence). The CDR3 has 14 residues. V dropped 4 bases and J dropped 2 bases, with 11 bases sitting between them. This CDR3 reads CSAKKTLNTGELFF. The CDR3 DNA reads TGCAGTGCTAAAAAGACATTAAACACCGGGGAGCTGTTTTTT.

The rearrangement joins TRBV5-1 to TRBJ1-2, with 8 bases matching TRBD1. The germline V gene has CDR1 SGHRS and CDR2 YFSETQ. The CDR3 sequence is 14 residues long. J lost 4 bases, V lost 4 bases, and 6 bases had no gene match. This CDR3 is CASSLSTGVYGYTF. The CDR3 DNA follows: TGCGCCAGCAGCCTATCGACAGGGGTCTATGGCTACACCTTC.

This clonotype has a count of ten or more. This chain links TRBV11-2 with TRBJ2-5; no clear D gene. Trimming removed 3 bases at V and 5 bases at J, with 7 bases between. This CDR3 spans 12 amino acids. Germline V gene lookup returns CDR1 SGHAT and CDR2 FQNNGV. The CDR3 protein is CASSFESETQYF. For the CDR3, the DNA is TGTGCCAGCAGCTTTGAATCTGAGACCCAGTACTTC.

This clonotype occurred many times. This sequence joins TRBV27 and TRBJ1-2, with 10 bases aligning to TRBD1. The V and J ends lost 6 bases and 0 bases, in that order; junction bases with no gene match: 13. The CDR3 is 18 amino acids. CDR1 MNHEY and CDR2 SMNVEV come from the germline V gene (reference sequence). CDR3 region: CASSPRGQGWNSNYGYTF. CDR3 nucleotides: TGTGCCAGCAGCCCCCGGGGACAGGGGTGGAATTCTAACTATGGCTACACCTTC.

V gene TRBV5-1 combines with J gene TRBJ2-7; no definite D call. Germline V gene lookup returns CDR1 SGHRS and CDR2 YFSETQ. The CDR3 contains 14 residues. The ends were cut back, 4 bases at V and 2 bases at J, with 13 bases in the middle. In DNA form, the CDR3 reads TGCGCCAGCAGCCCGGCCGGCCGTACCTACGAGCAGTACTTC. It specifies CASSPAGRTYEQYF.

This clonotype showed up many times. The chain uses TRBV5-6 and TRBJ1-1; tentative D call: TRBD1 (6 bases). Per germline, CDR1 SGHDT and CDR2 YYEEEE. This CDR3 has 16 residues. Trimming removed 4 bases at V and 0 bases at J, with 16 bases between. CDR3 nucleotides: TGTGCCAGCAGCCAACCCCGGACAGCACTGAACACTGAAGCTTTCTTT. Its translation is CASSQPRTALNTEAFF.

This clonotype was seen many times. The chain employs TRBV7-9 and TRBJ2-7, with 9 bases lining up with TRBD2. The CDR3 runs to 15 residues. Germline V lookup: CDR1 SEHNR, CDR2 FQNEAQ (reference sequence). J lost 0 bases, V lost 8 bases, and 8 bases had no gene match. CDR3 DNA sequence: TGTGCCAGCGGGGAAAGGACTAGCGACTCCTACGAGCAGTACTTC. Encoded protein: CASGERTSDSYEQYF.

The CDR3 sequence: CASSDSWTGGYEETQYF. CDR3 in DNA: TGTGCCAGCAGTGACTCTTGGACAGGGGGCTATGAAGAGACCCAGTACTTC. The rearrangement uses TRBV6-4 and TRBJ2-5, with 11 bases aligning to TRBD1. CDR3 size: 17 residues. CDR1 is MRHNA, CDR2 SNTAGT, per germline. The V and J ends lost 0 bases and 3 bases, in that order; junction bases with no gene match: 6.

This clonotype was counted at least ten times. CDR3 loop: CASSTAGTSGSYEQYF. CDR3 DNA: TGTGCCAGCAGTACAGCCGGGACTAGCGGGTCATACGAGCAGTACTTC. The chain recombines TRBV28 with TRBJ2-7; 12 bases align to TRBD2. The CDR3 runs 16 residues. Germline V gene data show CDR1 as MDHEN and CDR2 as SYDVKM. With V trimmed by 5 bases and J by 4 bases, 9 bases remained unmatched.

This clonotype was seen many times. V is TRBV12-3 or TRBV12-4 and J is TRBJ2-4; TRBD2 matches at 9 bases. The CDR3 covers 17 residues. J gave up 6 bases and V 6 bases, and 15 bases lay outside the gene matches. The CDR3: CASSPAGGVGAGNIQYF. As DNA, the CDR3 is TGTGCCAGCAGCCCAGCGGGAGGAGTAGGGGCGGGAAACATTCAGTACTTC.

This clonotype came up a few times. The chain combines TRBV30 with TRBJ2-5; 11 bases match TRBD2. Per the germline V gene, CDR1 is GTSNPN and CDR2 is SVGIG (reference sequence). After removal of 1 base from V and 5 bases from J, the junction contained 6 bases not matched to a gene. The CDR3 is 15 residues long. The chain's CDR3 is CAWSATSGRRETQYF. CDR3 DNA sequence: TGTGCCTGGAGTGCAACTAGCGGGAGAAGGGAGACCCAGTACTTC.

The chain uses TRBV27 and TRBJ2-7, with D unclear. The CDR3 runs 15 residues. The germline gives CDR1 MNHEY, CDR2 SMNVEV (reference sequence). V was cut by 1 base and J by 7 bases, with 17 bases left in between. CDR3 coding DNA: TGTGCCAGCAGTTTATGCTTACACCCTTTGCGGGAGCAGTACTTC. It is translated as CASSLCLHPLREQYF.

This clonotype was picked up many times. J is TRBJ2-5 and V is TRBV24-1; 13 positions agree with TRBD2. Germline V gene lookup returns CDR1 KGHDR and CDR2 SFDVKD. CDR3 length equals 16 residues. J lost 9 bases, V lost 3 bases, and 9 bases had no gene match. The DNA of the CDR3 is TGTGCCACCAGTGATGAAGGGACTAGCGGGAATACGGCCCAGTACTTC. Protein: CATSDEGTSGNTAQYF.